A single sample is the source of the 11 T cell receptor beta chains below, sequenced in a study of shared clonotypes between healthy human individuals. Naive CD8 cells comprised CD45RO-negative, CCR7-positively selected cells, excluding terminally differentiated effector memory CD45RA+ cells. The data were produced by immunoSEQ multiplex PCR, yet TCRdb's version contains in-frame clones alone and is incomplete. The data hold around 600,000 clones, with approximately 95% observed a single time. The sequencing sample was made of naive CD8+ T cells sorted from blood. These receptors all stem from a woman in her 30s in good health.

The chain is built from TRBV28 and TRBJ1-2; 8 bases are a match to TRBD1. J was trimmed by 8 bases and V by 5 bases; bases with no gene match: 4. The CDR3 length is 12 residues. Germline lookup yields CDR1 MDHEN and CDR2 SYDVKM. In nucleotides, the CDR3 is TGTGCCAGCAGTCTTCGACAGGGGGGCTACACCTTC. Protein product: CASSLRQGGYTF.

Only a few counts were recorded for this clone. The sample contains more than one DNA sequence encoding this CDR3. The chain links TRBV5-4 to TRBJ2-1; D is unclear. The germline CDR1 and CDR2 sequences are SGHNT and YYREEE (reference sequence). V was shortened by 3 bases and J by 7 bases, with 5 bases between the two germline ends. The CDR3 has 11 residues. The CDR3 loop is CASSSLNEQFF. CDR3 nucleotides: TGTGCCAGCAGCTCCCTAAATGAGCAGTTCTTC.

The V and J genes are TRBV28 and TRBJ1-5; 7 bases align to TRBD1. V trimming: 2 bases; J trimming: 0 bases; junction bases outside the gene matches: 7. Germline loops: CDR1 MDHEN, CDR2 SYDVKM. This CDR3 has 17 residues. The CDR3 DNA is TGTGCCAGCAGTTTAGGGGACAGAGCATATAGCAATCAGCCCCAGCATTTT. It encodes CASSLGDRAYSNQPQHF.

This rearrangement joins TRBV13 to TRBJ2-7; D might be TRBD1 (5 bases). V was pared by 1 base and J by 4 bases, with 11 bases between. Germline V gene lookup returns CDR1 PRHDT and CDR2 FYEKMQ (reference sequence). The CDR3 has 14 residues. CDR3 sequence: CASSLVGQAYEQYF. The CDR3 DNA reads as TGTGCCAGCAGCTTAGTCGGACAAGCTTACGAGCAGTACTTC.

This rearrangement joins TRBV27 to TRBJ1-4, with 11 nucleotides matching TRBD1. Germline V gives CDR1 MNHEY, CDR2 SMNVEV (reference sequence). With 3 bases clipped from V and 10 bases from J, the junction kept 4 bases outside the gene matches. This CDR3 contains 14 residues. The CDR3: CASSFGTGGAKLFF. The CDR3 DNA reads TGTGCCAGCAGTTTCGGGACAGGGGGGGCAAAACTGTTTTTT.

The chain employs TRBV20-1 and TRBJ2-5; D is unresolved. The CDR3 runs 11 residues. Trimming took off 4 bases at V and 5 bases at J, with 8 bases between the two ends. Germline V lookup: CDR1 DFQATT, CDR2 SNEGSKA (reference sequence). CDR3 region: CSATEWETQYF. The CDR3 coding sequence is TGCAGTGCTACAGAATGGGAGACCCAGTACTTC.

The chain combines TRBV7-8 with TRBJ2-7, with 8 bases lining up with TRBD1. V trimming: 3 bases; J trimming: 0 bases; junction bases outside the gene matches: 13. The CDR3 has 18 residues. Germline CDR1 reads SGHVS; CDR2 reads FQNEAQ. For the CDR3, the DNA is TGTGCCAGCAGCTTTCCCGCAGGGGGCGGCCCGAGCTCCTACGAGCAGTACTTC. Protein product: CASSFPAGGGPSSYEQYF. Looking up the rest from reference TRBV7-8 and TRBJ2-7 gives the full variable domain: GAGVSQSPRYKVAKRGQDVALRCDPISGHVSLFWYQQALGQGPEFLTYFQNEAQLDKSGLPSDRFFAERPEGSVSTLKIQRTQQEDSAVYLCASSFPAGGGPSSYEQYFGPGTRLTVT.

The chain couples TRBV2 to TRBJ2-5, with 9 bases identical to TRBD2. The CDR3 totals 13 residues. Germline V gene lookup returns CDR1 SNHLY and CDR2 FYNNEI. With 6 bases clipped from V and 9 bases from J, the junction kept 8 bases outside the gene matches. The CDR3 DNA sequence: TGTGCCAGCAGGCCGGGACTAGCAATGTCCCAGTACTTC. This sequence encodes CASRPGLAMSQYF.

The chain couples TRBV2 to TRBJ1-1; D remains unclear. CDR1 is SNHLY, CDR2 FYNNEI, per germline. The germline V and J ends were trimmed by 3 bases and 6 bases, with 11 bases remaining between them. CDR3 size: 13 residues. The CDR3: CASSDRYRAEAFF. The CDR3, as DNA: TGTGCCAGCAGTGACAGGTACAGAGCTGAAGCTTTCTTT.

There are a few counts of this clone. The rearrangement links TRBV4-2 to TRBJ1-2; the D gene is possibly TRBD1 (5 bases). Germline CDR1 is LGHNA and CDR2 is YNFKEQ. Trimming stripped 10 bases from V and 2 bases from J, with 17 bases between. This CDR3 is built from 14 residues. The CDR3 spells CATSEGTENYGYTF. Here the CDR3 DNA reads TGTGCCACTTCTGAGGGGACGGAAAACTATGGCTACACCTTC.

The rearrangement joins TRBV28 to TRBJ2-2, with D perhaps TRBD2 (6 bases). Germline V CDR1 and CDR2: MDHEN, SYDVKM. Trimming shortened V by 4 bases and J by 5 bases, and 14 bases separated the two germline ends. There are 15 residues in the CDR3. This CDR3 is CASSSSGVWTGELFF. The CDR3 DNA follows: TGTGCCAGCAGTTCATCGGGAGTATGGACCGGGGAGCTGTTTTTT.